This TCR beta chain derives from a study of CD8+CD57+ T cells in acquired aplastic anemia. The overall study: Across the sorted CD4+ and CD8+ cells, DNA amounts averaged roughly 3 ug. Study-level points and caveats: Roughly 31 CD8+ CDR3 sequences were shared between patients and controls.

The CDR3 has 13 amino acids. Germline V gives CDR1 SGHVS, CDR2 FNYEAQ. V gave up 2 bases and J gave up 1 base, with 5 bases separating them. TCR beta VDJ and CDR3 profiling used genomic DNA as template. TCRdb independently ran MiXCR on the reads; one entry per CDR3 protein. The table shows hundreds of thousands of distinct CDR3 sequences, with about two thirds occurring only once. With regard to this clonotype: The antigen remains undetermined.

The origin of this receptor is a human donor in good health, serving as a control. Specimen: sorted CD4+, CD8+, or CD8+CD57+ T cells (not recorded which) from PBMCs. This sequence joins TRBV7-6 and TRBJ2-5; D is ambiguous. The CDR3 DNA reads TGTGCCAGCAGCTTAAGTATCCAAGAGACCCAGTACTTC. Protein sequence: CASSLSIQETQYF.